Detailed here is one TCR beta chain. The data were produced by immunoSEQ multiplex PCR, yet TCRdb's version contains in-frame clones alone and is incomplete. The repertoire holds roughly 200,000 clones, with 85% to 95% as singletons. This sample stems from a study of T cell responses to AZD1222 COVID-19 vaccine. This TCR was recovered from an adult in good health. The source material was peripheral blood, sampled on day 0 of MenACWY control vaccination.

The chain's CDR3 is CASSDPTGELFF. In nucleotides, the CDR3 is TGCGCCAGCAGTGACCCTACCGGGGAGCTGTTTTTT. The V call is TRBV10-1, the J call TRBJ2-2; no clear D gene. With 3 bases removed from V and 5 bases from J, the gap between germline ends came to 4 bases. The CDR3 totals 12 residues. Germline V gene lookup returns CDR1 WNHNN and CDR2 SYGVQD (reference sequence).